This TCR beta chain was documented in a study of OX40 agonist ivuxolimab in advanced cancers. At the level of the whole study: The costimulatory receptor OX40 (CD134) was targeted by ivuxolimab, a fully human IgG2 agonistic monoclonal antibody. The paper reports the monotherapy dose-escalation portion (N ≈ 50 patients) of the phase I ivuxolimab trial. Of the roughly 51 dose-escalation patients, hepatocellular carcinoma was present in roughly 19, melanoma in about 15, renal cell carcinoma in 9 and head and neck cancer in 9. Three dose-escalation patients achieved partial responses, one with hepatocellular carcinoma and two with cutaneous melanoma. The purpose of peripheral TCRbeta sequencing was to test whether ivuxolimab changed TCR sequence diversity and led to clonal T-cell expansion. Patients were allowed to have had prior anti-PD-1, anti-PD-L1 or anti-CTLA-4 therapy, and approximately 40% of the dose-escalation patients had been treated with checkpoint inhibitors. Intravenous ivuxolimab was administered to patients every 2 weeks at six dose levels: 0.01, 0.1, 0.3, 1.5, 3 and 10 mg/kg. In the dose-escalation cohort, 82.7% of patients were male, and the mean age was approximately 64 years, with a range of 23 to 79.

Patients with autoimmune disease history or receiving systemic immunosuppression were excluded from the trial. Peripheral blood for TCR sequencing was collected from all dose cohorts at baseline, on cycle 4 day 1, and on cycle 7 day 1. The samples were taken from a phase I, first-in-human, multicenter, open-label dose-escalation trial of ivuxolimab. Adults with locally advanced or metastatic head and neck squamous cell, hepatocellular, melanoma or renal cell carcinoma were enrolled in the trial. Before TCR sequencing, CD4+ T cells and CD8+ T cells from peripheral blood were sorted into separate populations. Concerning this clone itself: Its antigen has not been determined. One end of the junction varies from germline; a read error may be responsible.

For sequencing of the TCRbeta CDR3 region, genomic DNA was extracted from the sorted cells. TCRbeta CDR3 regions were sequenced using the immunoSEQ Assay. The table comes from immuneACCESS by way of TCRdb, which keeps in-frame sequences with V and J called. Part of the clones is missing from these tables; in studies checked, under half for an unresolved V gene and the rest for unknown reasons. Across this sample there are tens of thousands of clones, with roughly 94% seen only once. The ten largest clones take up 9.6% of the sample. The germline V gene (reference sequence) provides CDR1 LNHDA and CDR2 SQIVND. The CDR3 runs 13 amino acids, cysteine and phenylalanine included. Only the CDR3 DNA is retained, 39 bases long and in frame from the first base. Broad study findings and their caveats: The antigen specificity of the clonally expanded peripheral T cells was not determined. Low levels of normalized T-cell clonal expansion were also shown by some nonresponding patients. After ivuxolimab, expanded clones were on average more numerous among CD8+ T cells than among CD4+ T cells. Partial responders in the 0.1-3.0 mg/kg groups had among the lowest normalized peripheral clonal expansion, especially among CD8+ T cells. Clonal expansion of both CD4+ and CD8+ blood T cells was observed from baseline to week 6 at doses 0.1 to 3.0 mg/kg.

The chain links TRBV19 with TRBJ2-1; a stretch of 12 junction bases matches TRBD2. The sequencing used CD4+ or CD8+ T cells sorted from blood, collected in a trial of the OX40 agonist ivuxolimab. The receptor was derived from an adult with an advanced solid tumor such as melanoma, head and neck, liver or kidney cancer. The DNA sequence reads TGTGCCACCGCGACTAGCGGGGGTGCGGGGGGGATCTTC. It specifies CATATSGGAGGIF.